This is a list of T cell receptor beta chains from one sample in a study of T-cell reconstitution after alpha-beta-depleted transplantation in children. One entry per CDR3 protein, called by TCRdb with MiXCR from the PCR reads. The table lists 700,000 to 950,000 distinct CDR3 sequences, under 20% of them singletons. The sample in question was PBMCs, mostly from graft donor cells, obtained 360 days after TCRalphabeta/CD19-depleted stem cell transplant. The receptor source for this set is a male patient younger than 18 who had a stem cell transplant for acute lymphoblastic leukemia, so the T cells may come from the graft donor. CDR3s leave out the opening cysteine and the closing phenylalanine or tryptophan. Each record gives: J gene, clone size, D gene, V gene, CDR3 protein. The D gene is left open where the match is weak. Size tells how often a clone was seen (once, few, many) or the class of an expanded clone, and some rows leave it out.

j_call: TRBJ2-7
clone_size: .
d_call: .
v_call: TRBV20-1
cdr3_aa: SAVSYEQY

j_call: TRBJ2-1
clone_size: few
d_call: TRBD2
v_call: TRBV11-2
cdr3_aa: ASSWGGTPSYNEQF

j_call: TRBJ2-7
clone_size: .
d_call: TRBD2
v_call: TRBV6-5
cdr3_aa: ASTGSLIAGAYVYEQY

j_call: TRBJ2-3
clone_size: many
d_call: .
v_call: TRBV4-1
cdr3_aa: ASSQVGVRDTQY

j_call: TRBJ2-3
clone_size: .
d_call: TRBD2
v_call: TRBV7-8
cdr3_aa: ASSWRTSGTTDTQY

j_call: TRBJ2-5
clone_size: .
d_call: TRBD2
v_call: TRBV9
cdr3_aa: ASSVAASGRRETQY

j_call: TRBJ2-3
clone_size: .
d_call: .
v_call: TRBV27
cdr3_aa: ASSHIESDTQY

j_call: TRBJ2-1
clone_size: .
d_call: TRBD2
v_call: TRBV20-1
cdr3_aa: SARDRGWLAGGGTYNEQF

j_call: TRBJ2-5
clone_size: few
d_call: TRBD2
v_call: TRBV7-9
cdr3_aa: ASSLGAGGTKETQY

j_call: TRBJ1-3
clone_size: many
d_call: .
v_call: TRBV5-1
cdr3_aa: ASSLGATSGNTIY

j_call: TRBJ2-7
clone_size: few
d_call: TRBD2
v_call: TRBV12-3/TRBV12-4
cdr3_aa: ASSFWLAGLYEQY

j_call: TRBJ2-5
clone_size: .
d_call: TRBD1
v_call: TRBV27
cdr3_aa: ASSTWGRQGTTRETQY

j_call: TRBJ2-2
clone_size: few
d_call: TRBD2
v_call: TRBV5-1
cdr3_aa: ASKIASGNTGELF

j_call: TRBJ1-2
clone_size: .
d_call: .
v_call: TRBV12-3/TRBV12-4
cdr3_aa: ASSYRKGAYGYT

j_call: TRBJ2-7
clone_size: few
d_call: .
v_call: TRBV7-9
cdr3_aa: ASTDGTYEQY

j_call: TRBJ2-2
clone_size: many
d_call: TRBD1
v_call: TRBV28
cdr3_aa: ASSLGNRGLRTGELF

j_call: TRBJ2-2
clone_size: few
d_call: .
v_call: TRBV20-1
cdr3_aa: SASWDWYTGELF

j_call: TRBJ1-2
clone_size: .
d_call: .
v_call: TRBV5-5
cdr3_aa: ASSLGPDRSYGYT

j_call: TRBJ2-3
clone_size: many
d_call: .
v_call: TRBV5-1
cdr3_aa: ASSLLLARTDTQY

j_call: TRBJ2-3
clone_size: .
d_call: .
v_call: TRBV20-1
cdr3_aa: SARDMTGLTDTQY